This is a list of T cell receptor beta chains from one sample in a study of OX40 agonist ivuxolimab in advanced cancers. The protocol was immunoSEQ multiplex PCR, while the TCRdb copy is restricted to in-frame clones and leaves out a portion. The sample has under 150,000 clones; about 92% are singletons. Sequenced here: CD4+ or CD8+ T cells sorted from blood, sampled in a trial of the OX40 agonist ivuxolimab. These receptors all stem from an adult with an advanced solid tumor such as melanoma, head and neck, liver or kidney cancer. Each CDR3 is given with its conserved first and last residue. The D gene is left open where the match is weak. Some rows have no size entry. The others give once, few or many, or a class for an expanded clone.

abundance: -; d_gene: -; v_gene: TRBV7-8; j_gene: TRBJ1-1; CDR3nt: TGTGCCAGCAGCTTAACCCCTCAGGCGAACACTGAAGCTTTCTTT; CDR3aa: CASSLTPQANTEAFF
abundance: -; d_gene: TRBD2; v_gene: TRBV7-2; j_gene: TRBJ2-1; CDR3nt: TGTGCCAGCAGCTCCGTCGGGACTAGCGGGAGGAATGAGCAGTTCTTC; CDR3aa: CASSSVGTSGRNEQFF
abundance: -; d_gene: -; v_gene: TRBV18; j_gene: TRBJ1-5; CDR3nt: TGTGCCAGCTCACCGTTCGGGGACCAGCCCCAGCATTTT; CDR3aa: CASSPFGDQPQHF
abundance: -; d_gene: -; v_gene: TRBV28; j_gene: TRBJ2-3; CDR3nt: TGTGCCAGCAGTGAAGGAGGGGGCTGGACAGATACGCAGTATTTT; CDR3aa: CASSEGGGWTDTQYF
abundance: -; d_gene: TRBD1; v_gene: TRBV28; j_gene: TRBJ1-2; CDR3nt: TGTGCCAGCAGCCCTGACAGGGTGGGTGGCTACACCTTC; CDR3aa: CASSPDRVGGYTF
abundance: -; d_gene: TRBD2; v_gene: TRBV29-1; j_gene: TRBJ2-2; CDR3nt: TGCAGCGTCCGGGAGGGGGGTGGAACCGGGGAGCTGTTTTTT; CDR3aa: CSVREGGGTGELFF
abundance: -; d_gene: -; v_gene: TRBV14; j_gene: TRBJ1-2; CDR3nt: TGTGCCAGCAGCCAAGTCAGGAACTATGGCTACACCTTC; CDR3aa: CASSQVRNYGYTF
abundance: -; d_gene: -; v_gene: TRBV4-1; j_gene: TRBJ1-2; CDR3nt: TGCGCCAGCAGCCAAGTCGCTATTCACAGGCTGGAAGATGGCTACACCTTC; CDR3aa: CASSQVAIHRLEDGYTF
abundance: -; d_gene: TRBD1; v_gene: TRBV6-5; j_gene: TRBJ1-4; CDR3nt: TGTGCCAGCAGTTACTCGAGACAGGGTCATGAAAAACTGTTTTTT; CDR3aa: CASSYSRQGHEKLFF
abundance: -; d_gene: -; v_gene: TRBV10-1; j_gene: TRBJ1-2; CDR3nt: TGCGCCAGCGCGGCGGGAACGAACTATGGCTACACCTTC; CDR3aa: CASAAGTNYGYTF
abundance: -; d_gene: -; v_gene: TRBV7-2; j_gene: TRBJ2-1; CDR3nt: TGTGCCAGCAGCTACACAGGGCCCCCCGGAGATGAGCAGTTCTTC; CDR3aa: CASSYTGPPGDEQFF
abundance: -; d_gene: -; v_gene: TRBV12-5; j_gene: TRBJ1-5; CDR3nt: TGTGCTAGTGGGGGGGGTTTAGGTCAGCCCCAGCATTTT; CDR3aa: CASGGGLGQPQHF
abundance: -; d_gene: -; v_gene: TRBV6-5; j_gene: TRBJ2-5; CDR3nt: TGTGCCAGCAGTCTCCGACAGACCCAAGAGACCCAGTACTTC; CDR3aa: CASSLRQTQETQYF
abundance: -; d_gene: -; v_gene: TRBV27; j_gene: TRBJ2-1; CDR3nt: TGTGCCAGCAGTTTAGTCGGGAGCTCCTACAATGAGCAGTTCTTC; CDR3aa: CASSLVGSSYNEQFF
abundance: -; d_gene: -; v_gene: TRBV28; j_gene: TRBJ2-1; CDR3nt: TGTGCCAGCAGCGTTCCGGGACTTTCAAATGAGCAGTTCTTC; CDR3aa: CASSVPGLSNEQFF
abundance: once; d_gene: TRBD1; v_gene: TRBV18; j_gene: TRBJ2-7; CDR3nt: TGTGCCAGCTCACTAGGACAGGGACGAGCCTACGAGCAGTACTTC; CDR3aa: CASSLGQGRAYEQYF
abundance: -; d_gene: -; v_gene: TRBV7-9; j_gene: TRBJ2-7; CDR3nt: TGTGCCAGCAGCTTCGCCCCTCCCCTCGGTGGATACGAGCAGTACTTC; CDR3aa: CASSFAPPLGGYEQYF
abundance: -; d_gene: -; v_gene: TRBV5-6; j_gene: TRBJ1-4; CDR3nt: TGTGCCAGCAGCTTGTGGCTCATCTCGGGTCCTGAAAAACTGTTTTTT; CDR3aa: CASSLWLISGPEKLFF
abundance: -; d_gene: TRBD2; v_gene: TRBV9; j_gene: TRBJ2-1; CDR3nt: TGTGCCAGCAGCGTAGTAGCTAGCGGGCCGCCCAATGAGCAGTTCTTC; CDR3aa: CASSVVASGPPNEQFF
abundance: -; d_gene: -; v_gene: TRBV7-9; j_gene: TRBJ1-4; CDR3nt: TGTGCCAGCAGCCCGAACCCGGGACCTGATGGCGAAAAACTGTTTTTT; CDR3aa: CASSPNPGPDGEKLFF
abundance: -; d_gene: -; v_gene: TRBV29-1; j_gene: TRBJ1-1; CDR3nt: TGCATAGCCGGCGGGAGGAACACTGAAGCTTTCTTT; CDR3aa: CIAGGRNTEAFF
abundance: -; d_gene: -; v_gene: TRBV7-2; j_gene: TRBJ1-2; CDR3nt: TGTGCCAGCAACCCAGGTCCTGGATTCCATGGCTACACCTTC; CDR3aa: CASNPGPGFHGYTF
abundance: -; d_gene: -; v_gene: TRBV12-5; j_gene: TRBJ2-7; CDR3nt: TGTGCTAGTGGTTTGGTACTTGGACAGATATTTTCTTTCGAGCAGTACTTC; CDR3aa: CASGLVLGQIFSFEQYF
abundance: few; d_gene: -; v_gene: TRBV9; j_gene: TRBJ1-1; CDR3nt: TGTGCCAGCAGCGTAGATGGGGGGTCCACTGAAGCTTTCTTT; CDR3aa: CASSVDGGSTEAFF
abundance: -; d_gene: -; v_gene: TRBV18; j_gene: TRBJ1-5; CDR3nt: TGTGCCAGCTCACCCGAGGCAGCCTATCAGCCCCAGCATTTT; CDR3aa: CASSPEAAYQPQHF
abundance: -; d_gene: -; v_gene: TRBV19; j_gene: TRBJ2-7; CDR3nt: TGTGCCAGTAGTGGGCCCGGACTCGGGTTCTACGAGCAGTACTTC; CDR3aa: CASSGPGLGFYEQYF
abundance: -; d_gene: -; v_gene: TRBV7-9; j_gene: TRBJ2-2; CDR3nt: TGTGCCAGCAGCCTCCCCGGGGAGCTGTTTTTT; CDR3aa: CASSLPGELFF
abundance: once; d_gene: TRBD2; v_gene: TRBV29-1; j_gene: TRBJ2-7; CDR3nt: TGCAGCGTGGGGGGACTACCCGGGCGAGAGCAGTACTTC; CDR3aa: CSVGGLPGREQYF
abundance: -; d_gene: -; v_gene: TRBV7-9; j_gene: TRBJ2-7; CDR3nt: TGTGCCAGCAGCTCCACGACTGAGCAGCAGTACTTC; CDR3aa: CASSSTTEQQYF
abundance: -; d_gene: -; v_gene: TRBV21-1; j_gene: TRBJ1-1; CDR3nt: TGTGCCAGCAGCAAAGTATACACTGAAGCTTTCTTT; CDR3aa: CASSKVYTEAFF
abundance: -; d_gene: TRBD1; v_gene: TRBV28; j_gene: TRBJ1-4; CDR3nt: TGTGCCAGCAGCGCCCCGGGACAGGGTAGCGAGAAACTGTTTTTT; CDR3aa: CASSAPGQGSEKLFF
abundance: -; d_gene: TRBD2; v_gene: TRBV7-2; j_gene: TRBJ2-5; CDR3nt: TGTGCCAGCACCTCATCGACTAGCGGGGATCAAGAGACCCAGTACTTC; CDR3aa: CASTSSTSGDQETQYF
abundance: -; d_gene: -; v_gene: TRBV7-3; j_gene: TRBJ1-2; CDR3nt: TGTGCCAGCAGCTTACAACAGGGCAGTCCCCCGTTCTTC; CDR3aa: CASSLQQGSPPFF
abundance: -; d_gene: TRBD1; v_gene: TRBV5-6; j_gene: TRBJ1-5; CDR3nt: TGTGCCAGCAGCTTGAATAACAGGGGAGTTTACCAGCCCCAGCATTTT; CDR3aa: CASSLNNRGVYQPQHF
abundance: -; d_gene: -; v_gene: TRBV14; j_gene: TRBJ1-6; CDR3nt: TGTGCCAGCAGCCGATTACAGGGATCACCCCTCCACTTT; CDR3aa: CASSRLQGSPLHF
abundance: once; d_gene: -; v_gene: TRBV11-2; j_gene: TRBJ1-2; CDR3nt: TGTGCCAGCAGCTTAAATGGCGGGAACTATGGCTACACCTTC; CDR3aa: CASSLNGGNYGYTF
abundance: -; d_gene: TRBD1; v_gene: TRBV18; j_gene: TRBJ2-3; CDR3nt: TGTGCCAGCTCACCCCGGGACAGGGGTACAGATACGCAGTATTTT; CDR3aa: CASSPRDRGTDTQYF
abundance: -; d_gene: -; v_gene: TRBV12-2; j_gene: TRBJ2-1; CDR3nt: TGTGCAAGTCGCTTAGTCGTAGGGGGGGAGACTGGGTACAATGAGCAGTTCTTC; CDR3aa: CASRLVVGGETGYNEQFF
abundance: -; d_gene: -; v_gene: TRBV25-1; j_gene: TRBJ1-2; CDR3nt: TGTGCCAGCAGTGAATCCCAGGGTGGGTATGGCTACACCTTC; CDR3aa: CASSESQGGYGYTF
abundance: -; d_gene: TRBD1; v_gene: TRBV19; j_gene: TRBJ2-7; CDR3nt: TGTGCCAGTACCCCACAGGGGGACCCTTCCTACGAGCAGTACTTC; CDR3aa: CASTPQGDPSYEQYF
abundance: -; d_gene: -; v_gene: TRBV15; j_gene: TRBJ2-7; CDR3nt: TGTGCCACCAGCAGAGATGGTTTACTTGGCGAGCAGTACTTC; CDR3aa: CATSRDGLLGEQYF
abundance: -; d_gene: TRBD1; v_gene: TRBV4-1; j_gene: TRBJ1-4; CDR3nt: TGCGCCAGCAGCCAAGACCCGTGGAGGGGGCAGGAAAAACTGTTTTTT; CDR3aa: CASSQDPWRGQEKLFF
abundance: -; d_gene: -; v_gene: TRBV6-1; j_gene: TRBJ2-3; CDR3nt: TGTGCCAGCAGGAGGGGAGGGACAGACACAGATACGCAGTATTTT; CDR3aa: CASRRGGTDTDTQYF
abundance: once; d_gene: -; v_gene: TRBV28; j_gene: TRBJ1-1; CDR3nt: TGTGCCAGCAGTTTGGGCAGGAACACTGAAGCTTTCTTT; CDR3aa: CASSLGRNTEAFF
abundance: -; d_gene: -; v_gene: TRBV29-1; j_gene: TRBJ1-1; CDR3nt: TGCAGCGTTGCCACACGGAACACTGAAGCTTTCTTT; CDR3aa: CSVATRNTEAFF
abundance: -; d_gene: -; v_gene: TRBV15; j_gene: TRBJ2-7; CDR3nt: TGTGCCACCAGCAGAGACCAGAGGACTTCCTACGAGCAGTACTTC; CDR3aa: CATSRDQRTSYEQYF
abundance: -; d_gene: -; v_gene: TRBV7-9; j_gene: TRBJ1-1; CDR3nt: TGTGCCAGCAGCTTAGTCAGTGAAGCTTTCTTT; CDR3aa: CASSLVSEAFF